The T cell receptor (beta chain) described here comes from a study of T cell responses to AZD1222 COVID-19 vaccine. Clones were sequenced by immunoSEQ multiplex PCR, and TCRdb holds only the in-frame ones, with some missing. Among around 210,000 clones listed, roughly 94% were seen once. Overall study findings and caveats: White British donors predominated, females outnumbered males, and clonal diversity was possibly underestimated. At baseline, just five to seven AZD1222 recipients tested seropositive.

Germline V CDR1 and CDR2: SGHKS, YYEKEE (reference sequence). This CDR3 is 13 amino acids long. Trimming shortened V by 0 bases and J by 5 bases, and 9 bases separated the two germline ends. On this clone: Its antigen is unknown.

The chain employs TRBV5-5 and TRBJ2-7; D uncertain. This TCR derives from an adult who received the MenACWY meningococcal vaccine as a control. Sequencing used peripheral blood, obtained 28 days after the second dose of the MenACWY control vaccine. As DNA, the CDR3 is TGTGCCAGCAGCTTGGTAGGGATCAACGAGCAGTACTTC. This translates into CASSLVGINEQYF.